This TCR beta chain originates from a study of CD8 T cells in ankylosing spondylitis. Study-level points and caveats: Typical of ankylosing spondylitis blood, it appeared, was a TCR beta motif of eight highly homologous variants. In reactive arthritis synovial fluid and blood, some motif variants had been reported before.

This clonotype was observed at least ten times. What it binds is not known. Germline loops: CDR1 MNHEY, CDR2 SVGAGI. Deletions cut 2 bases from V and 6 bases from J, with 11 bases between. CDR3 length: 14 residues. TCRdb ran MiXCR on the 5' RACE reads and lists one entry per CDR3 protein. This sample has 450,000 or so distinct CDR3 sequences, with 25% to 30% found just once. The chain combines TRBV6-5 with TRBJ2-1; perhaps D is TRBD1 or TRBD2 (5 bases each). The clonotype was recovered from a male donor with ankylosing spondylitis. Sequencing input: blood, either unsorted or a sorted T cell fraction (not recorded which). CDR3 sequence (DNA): TGTGCCAGCAGTTACAAGACGAGGGGCAATGAGCAGTTCTTC. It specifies CASSYKTRGNEQFF.